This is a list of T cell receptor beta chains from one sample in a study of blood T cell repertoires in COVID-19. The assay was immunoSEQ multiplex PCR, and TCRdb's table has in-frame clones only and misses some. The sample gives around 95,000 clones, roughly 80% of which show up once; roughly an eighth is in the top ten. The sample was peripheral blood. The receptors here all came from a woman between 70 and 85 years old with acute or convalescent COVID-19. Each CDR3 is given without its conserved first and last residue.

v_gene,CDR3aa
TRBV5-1,ASSLGQGAGELF
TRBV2,ASLIEGRETQY
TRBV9,ASSPRREGLELF
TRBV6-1,ASSEQDRGIDTQY
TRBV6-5,ASAIAGSEKLF
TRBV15,ATSRVSGQSETQY
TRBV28,ASSSSGAGGSPLH
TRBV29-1,SVVGGATNTQY
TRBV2,ASSEDRLRETQY
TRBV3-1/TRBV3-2,ASSQGSKNTEAF
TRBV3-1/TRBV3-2,ASSPTRPGQGISGANVLT
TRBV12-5,ATGGSSPTEAF
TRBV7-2,ASRAAGTSGGHYEQY
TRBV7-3,ASSRSGVGTDTQY
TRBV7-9,ASSPQGRIYGYT
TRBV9,ASSVENRGRGADTQY
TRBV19,ASSIGQSTDTQY